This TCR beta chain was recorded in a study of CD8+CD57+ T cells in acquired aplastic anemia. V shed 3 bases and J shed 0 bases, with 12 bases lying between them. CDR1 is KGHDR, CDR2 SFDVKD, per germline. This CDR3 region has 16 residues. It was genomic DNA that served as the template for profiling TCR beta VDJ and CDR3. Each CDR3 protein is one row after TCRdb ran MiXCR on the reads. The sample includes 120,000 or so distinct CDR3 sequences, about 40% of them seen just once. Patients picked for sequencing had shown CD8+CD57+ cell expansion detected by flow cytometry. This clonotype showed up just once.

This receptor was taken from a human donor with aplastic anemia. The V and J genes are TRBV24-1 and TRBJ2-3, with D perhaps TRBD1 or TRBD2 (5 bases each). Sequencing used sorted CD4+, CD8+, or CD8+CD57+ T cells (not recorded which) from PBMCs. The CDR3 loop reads CATSDPGDGSTDTQYF. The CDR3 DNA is TGTGCCACCAGTGATCCCGGGGACGGAAGCACAGATACGCAGTATTTT.